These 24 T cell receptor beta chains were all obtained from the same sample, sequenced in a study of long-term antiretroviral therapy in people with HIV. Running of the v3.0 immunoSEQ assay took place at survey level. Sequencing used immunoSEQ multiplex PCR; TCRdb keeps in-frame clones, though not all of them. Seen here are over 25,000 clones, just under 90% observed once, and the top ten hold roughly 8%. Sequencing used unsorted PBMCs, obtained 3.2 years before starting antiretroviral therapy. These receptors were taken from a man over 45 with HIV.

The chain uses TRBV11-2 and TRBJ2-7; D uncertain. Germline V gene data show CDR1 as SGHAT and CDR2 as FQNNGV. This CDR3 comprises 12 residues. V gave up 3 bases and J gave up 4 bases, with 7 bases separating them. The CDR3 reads CASSLQPYEQYF. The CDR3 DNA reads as TGTGCCAGCAGCTTGCAGCCATACGAGCAGTACTTC.

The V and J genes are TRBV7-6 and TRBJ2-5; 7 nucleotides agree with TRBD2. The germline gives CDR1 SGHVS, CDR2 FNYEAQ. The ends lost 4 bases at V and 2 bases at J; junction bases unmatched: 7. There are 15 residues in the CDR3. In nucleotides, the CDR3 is TGTGCCAGCAGCTGGGCCGGGGGGTCACAAGAGACCCAGTACTTC. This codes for CASSWAGGSQETQYF.

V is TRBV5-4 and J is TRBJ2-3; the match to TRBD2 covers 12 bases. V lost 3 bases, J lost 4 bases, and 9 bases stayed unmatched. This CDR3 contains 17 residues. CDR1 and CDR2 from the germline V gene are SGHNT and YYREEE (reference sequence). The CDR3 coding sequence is TGTGCCAGCAGCTCCGACCCTAGCGGGGGGGCGGCAGATACGCAGTATTTT. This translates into CASSSDPSGGAADTQYF. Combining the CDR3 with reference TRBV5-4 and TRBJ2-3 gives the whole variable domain ETGVTQSPTHLIKTRGQQVTLRCSSQSGHNTVSWYQQALGQGPQFIFQYYREEENGRGNFPPRFSGLQFPNYSSELNVNALELDDSALYLCASSSDPSGGAADTQYFGPGTRLTVL.

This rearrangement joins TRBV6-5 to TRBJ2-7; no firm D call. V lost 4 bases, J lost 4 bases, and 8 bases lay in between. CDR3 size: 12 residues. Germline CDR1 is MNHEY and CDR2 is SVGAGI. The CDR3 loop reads CASSSPSYEQYF. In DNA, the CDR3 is TGTGCCAGCAGTTCCCCCTCGTACGAGCAGTACTTC.

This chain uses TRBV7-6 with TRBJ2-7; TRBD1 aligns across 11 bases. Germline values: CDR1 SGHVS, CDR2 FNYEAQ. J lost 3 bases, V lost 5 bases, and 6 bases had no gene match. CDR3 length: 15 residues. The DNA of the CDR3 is TGTGCCAGCAGCCATGCCGGGACAGGGGGCTACGAGCAGTACTTC. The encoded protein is CASSHAGTGGYEQYF.

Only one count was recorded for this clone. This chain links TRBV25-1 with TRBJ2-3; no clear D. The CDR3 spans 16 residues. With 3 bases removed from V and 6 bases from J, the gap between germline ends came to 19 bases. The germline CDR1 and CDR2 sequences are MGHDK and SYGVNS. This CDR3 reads CASSDDSVPRSDTQYF. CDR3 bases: TGTGCCAGCAGTGATGACTCGGTTCCACGATCCGATACGCAGTATTTT.

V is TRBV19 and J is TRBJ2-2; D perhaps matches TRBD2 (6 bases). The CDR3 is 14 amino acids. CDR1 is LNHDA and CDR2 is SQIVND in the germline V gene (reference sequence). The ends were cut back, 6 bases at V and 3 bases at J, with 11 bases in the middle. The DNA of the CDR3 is TGTGCCAGTAGACAGGAGGGGTACACCGGGGAGCTGTTTTTT. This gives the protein CASRQEGYTGELFF.

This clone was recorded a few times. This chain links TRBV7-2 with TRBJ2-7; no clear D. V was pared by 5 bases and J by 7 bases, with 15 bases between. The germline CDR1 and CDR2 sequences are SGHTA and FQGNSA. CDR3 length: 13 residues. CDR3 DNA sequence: TGTGCCAGCAGCCTCTTCGGTCTAGGGGAGCAGTACTTC. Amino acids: CASSLFGLGEQYF.

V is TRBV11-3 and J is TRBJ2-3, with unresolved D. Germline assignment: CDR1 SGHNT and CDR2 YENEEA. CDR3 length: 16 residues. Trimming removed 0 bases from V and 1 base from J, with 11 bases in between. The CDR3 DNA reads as TGTGCCAGCAGCTTAGATAGCTGGCAGGGCACAGATACGCAGTATTTT. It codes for CASSLDSWQGTDTQYF.

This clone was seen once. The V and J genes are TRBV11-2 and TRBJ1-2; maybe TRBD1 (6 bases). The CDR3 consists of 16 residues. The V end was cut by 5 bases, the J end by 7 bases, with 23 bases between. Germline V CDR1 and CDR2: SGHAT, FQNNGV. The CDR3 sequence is CASSLTDPGGPGGYTF. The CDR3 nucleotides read TGTGCCAGCAGCCTTACTGATCCCGGGGGGCCAGGTGGCTACACCTTC.

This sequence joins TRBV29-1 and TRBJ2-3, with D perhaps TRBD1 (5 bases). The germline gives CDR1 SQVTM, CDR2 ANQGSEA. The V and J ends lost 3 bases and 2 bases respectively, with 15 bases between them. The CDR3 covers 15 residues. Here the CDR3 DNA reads TGCAGCGTTGAGGGCCAGGGCACATCCACAGATACGCAGTATTTT. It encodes CSVEGQGTSTDTQYF.

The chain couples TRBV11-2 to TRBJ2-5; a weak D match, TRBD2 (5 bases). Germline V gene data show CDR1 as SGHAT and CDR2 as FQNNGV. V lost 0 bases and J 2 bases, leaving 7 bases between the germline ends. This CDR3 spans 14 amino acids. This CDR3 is CASSLEGVQETQYF. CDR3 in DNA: TGTGCCAGCAGCTTAGAGGGAGTACAAGAGACCCAGTACTTC.

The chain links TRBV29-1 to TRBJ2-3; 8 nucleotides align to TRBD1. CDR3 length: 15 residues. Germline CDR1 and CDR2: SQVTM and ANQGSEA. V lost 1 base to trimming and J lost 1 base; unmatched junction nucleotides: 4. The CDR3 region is CSVEAGQARTDTQYF. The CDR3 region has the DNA TGCAGCGTTGAAGCGGGACAGGCCCGCACAGATACGCAGTATTTT.

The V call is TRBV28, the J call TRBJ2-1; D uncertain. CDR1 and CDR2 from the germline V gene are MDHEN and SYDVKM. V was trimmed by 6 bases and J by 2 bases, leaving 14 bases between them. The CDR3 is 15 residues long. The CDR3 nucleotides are TGTGCCAGCAGATGGGCGGTCGGGCCCTACAATGAGCAGTTCTTC. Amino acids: CASRWAVGPYNEQFF. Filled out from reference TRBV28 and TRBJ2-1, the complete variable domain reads DVKVTQSSRYLVKRTGEKVFLECVQDMDHENMFWYRQDPGLGLRLIYFSYDVKMKEKGDIPEGYSVSREKKERFSLILESASTNQTSMYLCASRWAVGPYNEQFFGPGTRLTVL.

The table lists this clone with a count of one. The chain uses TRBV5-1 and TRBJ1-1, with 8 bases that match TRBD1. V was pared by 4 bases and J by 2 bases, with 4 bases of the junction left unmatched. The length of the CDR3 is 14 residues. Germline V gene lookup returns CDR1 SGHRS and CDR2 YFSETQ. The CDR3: CASSPGQENTEAFF. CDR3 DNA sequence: TGCGCCAGCAGCCCGGGACAGGAAAACACTGAAGCTTTCTTT.

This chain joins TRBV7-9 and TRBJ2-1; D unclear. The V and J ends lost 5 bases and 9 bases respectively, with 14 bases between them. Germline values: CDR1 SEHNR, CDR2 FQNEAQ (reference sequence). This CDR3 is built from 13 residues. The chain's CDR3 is CASSVYSDGEQFF. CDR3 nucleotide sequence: TGTGCCAGCAGCGTTTATAGTGACGGTGAGCAGTTCTTC.

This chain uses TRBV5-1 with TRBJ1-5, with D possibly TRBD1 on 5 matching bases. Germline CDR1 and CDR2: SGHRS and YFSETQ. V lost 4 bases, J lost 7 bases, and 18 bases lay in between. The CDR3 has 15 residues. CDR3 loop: CASSPESPWGQPQHF. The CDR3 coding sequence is TGCGCCAGCAGCCCCGAATCCCCCTGGGGCCAGCCCCAGCATTTT.

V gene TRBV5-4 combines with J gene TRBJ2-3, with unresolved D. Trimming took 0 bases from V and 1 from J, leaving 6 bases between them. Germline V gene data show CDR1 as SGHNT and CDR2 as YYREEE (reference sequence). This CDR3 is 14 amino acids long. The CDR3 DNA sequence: TGTGCCAGCAGCTTGGTCACCGGCACAGATACGCAGTATTTT. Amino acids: CASSLVTGTDTQYF. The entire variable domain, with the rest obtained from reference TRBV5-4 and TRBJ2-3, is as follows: ETGVTQSPTHLIKTRGQQVTLRCSSQSGHNTVSWYQQALGQGPQFIFQYYREEENGRGNFPPRFSGLQFPNYSSELNVNALELDDSALYLCASSLVTGTDTQYFGPGTRLTVL.

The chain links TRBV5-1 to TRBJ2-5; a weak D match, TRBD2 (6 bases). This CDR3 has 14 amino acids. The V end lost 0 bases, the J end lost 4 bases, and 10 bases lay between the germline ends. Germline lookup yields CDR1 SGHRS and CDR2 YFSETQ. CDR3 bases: TGCGCCAGCAGCTTGGATACGGAGGGAGAGACCCAGTACTTC. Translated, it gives CASSLDTEGETQYF.

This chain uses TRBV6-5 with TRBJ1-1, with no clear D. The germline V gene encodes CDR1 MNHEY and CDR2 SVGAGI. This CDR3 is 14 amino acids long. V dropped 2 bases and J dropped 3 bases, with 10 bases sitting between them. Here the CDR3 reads CASSYAGYDTEAFF. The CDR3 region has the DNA TGTGCCAGCAGTTACGCCGGGTACGACACTGAAGCTTTCTTT.

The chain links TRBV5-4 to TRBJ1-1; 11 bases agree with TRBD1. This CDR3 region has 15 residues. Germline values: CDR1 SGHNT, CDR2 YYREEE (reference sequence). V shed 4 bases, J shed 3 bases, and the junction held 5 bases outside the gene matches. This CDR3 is CASSQGQGADTEAFF. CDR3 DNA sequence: TGTGCCAGCAGCCAAGGACAGGGGGCTGACACTGAAGCTTTCTTT.

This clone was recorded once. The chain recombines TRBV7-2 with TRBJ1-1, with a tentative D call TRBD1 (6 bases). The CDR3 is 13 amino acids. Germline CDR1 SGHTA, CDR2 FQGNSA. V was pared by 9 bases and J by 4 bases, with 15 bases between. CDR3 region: CASSPDRRTEAFF. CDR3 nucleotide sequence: TGTGCCAGTTCGCCGGACAGACGCACTGAAGCTTTCTTT.

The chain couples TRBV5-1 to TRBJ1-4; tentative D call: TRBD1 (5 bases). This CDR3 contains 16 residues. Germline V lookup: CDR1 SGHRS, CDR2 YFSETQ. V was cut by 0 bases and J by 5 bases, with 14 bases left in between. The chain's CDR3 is CASSLDPTAGNEKLFF. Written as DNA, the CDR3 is TGCGCCAGCAGCTTGGATCCTACGGCAGGGAATGAAAAACTGTTTTTT.

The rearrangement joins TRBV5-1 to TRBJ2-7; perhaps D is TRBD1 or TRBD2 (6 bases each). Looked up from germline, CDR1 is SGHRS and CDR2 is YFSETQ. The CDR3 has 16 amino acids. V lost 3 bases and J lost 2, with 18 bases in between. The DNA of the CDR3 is TGCGCCAGCAGCTCCCAAGGAGGGTACAGGGCCTACGAGCAGTACTTC. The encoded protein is CASSSQGGYRAYEQYF.